The source of this TCR beta chain is a study of blood T cell repertoires in COVID-19. About the study: Some COVID-19 samples were acute and others convalescent; all came from the United States, Italy and Spain. Sources were T cells, B-cell-depleted T cells, or PBMCs; the material itself was cDNA or gDNA.

As processed by the authors: Reference gene primer amplification gave nucleated cell count estimates. Some clones are missing from TCRdb's copy, which holds only in-frame ones; the method was immunoSEQ multiplex PCR. That table is the source of V, J and clone size, and D and trimming were worked out from the DNA. Of around 80,000 clones listed, around 80% are singletons. This receptor was taken from a man older than 75 with acute or convalescent COVID-19. Sequencing was carried out using peripheral blood.

Written as DNA, the CDR3 is TGCGCCAGCAGCCTGGAACCCTCCGGGACAGTTAGTGAGACCCAGTACTTC. This codes for CASSLEPSGTVSETQYF. This chain joins TRBV5-1 and TRBJ2-5; 7 nucleotides match TRBD1. Germline lookup yields CDR1 SGHRS and CDR2 YFSETQ. The junction had 17 bases not matched to a gene; V was cut back by 4 bases and J by 5 bases. The CDR3 extends over 17 amino acids.